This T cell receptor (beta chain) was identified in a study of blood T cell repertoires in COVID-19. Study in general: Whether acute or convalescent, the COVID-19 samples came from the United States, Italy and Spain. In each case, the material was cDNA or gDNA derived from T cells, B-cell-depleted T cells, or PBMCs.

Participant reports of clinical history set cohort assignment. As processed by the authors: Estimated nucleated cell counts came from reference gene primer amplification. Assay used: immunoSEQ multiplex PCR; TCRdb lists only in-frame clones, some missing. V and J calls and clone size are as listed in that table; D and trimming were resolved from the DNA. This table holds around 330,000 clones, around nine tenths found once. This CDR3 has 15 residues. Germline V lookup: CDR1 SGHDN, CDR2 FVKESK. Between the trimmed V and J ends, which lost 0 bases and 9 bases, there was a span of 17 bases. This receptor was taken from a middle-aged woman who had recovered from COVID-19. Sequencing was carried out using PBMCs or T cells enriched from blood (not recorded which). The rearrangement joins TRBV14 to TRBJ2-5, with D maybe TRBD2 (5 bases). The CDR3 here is CASSQDRGPYHPQYF. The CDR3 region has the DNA TGTGCCAGCAGCCAAGATAGAGGGCCCTATCATCCCCAGTACTTC.